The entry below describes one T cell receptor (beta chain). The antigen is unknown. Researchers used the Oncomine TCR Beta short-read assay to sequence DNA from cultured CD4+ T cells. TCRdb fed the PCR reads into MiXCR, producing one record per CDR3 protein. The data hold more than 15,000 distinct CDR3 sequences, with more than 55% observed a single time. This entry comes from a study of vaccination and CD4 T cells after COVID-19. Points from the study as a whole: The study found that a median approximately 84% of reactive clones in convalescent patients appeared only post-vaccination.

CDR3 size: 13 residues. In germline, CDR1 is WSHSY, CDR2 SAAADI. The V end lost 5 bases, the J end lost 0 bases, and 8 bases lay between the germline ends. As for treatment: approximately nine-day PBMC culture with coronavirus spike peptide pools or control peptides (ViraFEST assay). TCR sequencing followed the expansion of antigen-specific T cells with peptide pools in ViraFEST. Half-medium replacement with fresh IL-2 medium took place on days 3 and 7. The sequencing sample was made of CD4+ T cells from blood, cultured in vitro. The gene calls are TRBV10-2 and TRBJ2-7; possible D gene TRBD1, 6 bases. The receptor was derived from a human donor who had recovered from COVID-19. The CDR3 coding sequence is TGCGCCAGCAGTAGGGACAACTCCTACGAGCAGTACTTC. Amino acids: CASSRDNSYEQYF.